This T cell receptor (beta chain) emerged from a study of shared clonotypes between healthy human individuals. Produced via immunoSEQ multiplex PCR; TCRdb's table is partial and in-frame only. The sample gives under 2,000,000 clones, about 95% of which show up once; 1% to 1.5% is in the top ten. V gave up 6 bases and J gave up 1 base, with 12 bases separating them. In germline, CDR1 is MNHEY, CDR2 SVGAGI. There are 15 residues in the CDR3. CD8 cells classed as naive were CD45RO-negative and positively selected for CCR7, excluding terminally differentiated effector memory CD45RA+ cells. The genes are TRBV6-5 and TRBJ2-2, with D perhaps assigned TRBD1 or TRBD2 (5 bases each). This TCR was recovered from a man aged 18 to 29 in good health. Sequenced material: naive CD8+ T cells sorted from blood. The CDR3 here is CASSRDLLNTGELFF. The CDR3 coding sequence is TGTGCCAGCAGCAGGGACCTCTTGAACACCGGGGAGCTGTTTTTT.